Listed here is a single TCR beta chain. The antigen is not known. Profiling relied on immunoSEQ multiplex PCR, and the TCRdb table lists in-frame clones only, not all of them. Among roughly 23,000 clones listed, about 88% were seen once. The data stem from a study of T cells in localized non-small cell lung cancer. The ends were cut back, 2 bases at V and 6 bases at J, with 13 bases in the middle. Looked up from germline, CDR1 is MNHEY and CDR2 is SVGAGI. This CDR3 region has 15 residues. Findings and limits, study-wide: In uninvolved adjacent lung, T cell clonality reached its highest value, exceeding tumor.

Here the sequenced sample was peripheral blood, taken before any cancer treatment. V usage is TRBV6-5 and J usage is TRBJ2-2; D remains ambiguous. This TCR was recovered from a male donor older than 55 with stage I lung adenocarcinoma. The CDR3 DNA reads TGTGCCAGCAGTTACGGCAGATTTCTTCCCGGGGAGCTGTTTTTT. Translation: CASSYGRFLPGELFF.